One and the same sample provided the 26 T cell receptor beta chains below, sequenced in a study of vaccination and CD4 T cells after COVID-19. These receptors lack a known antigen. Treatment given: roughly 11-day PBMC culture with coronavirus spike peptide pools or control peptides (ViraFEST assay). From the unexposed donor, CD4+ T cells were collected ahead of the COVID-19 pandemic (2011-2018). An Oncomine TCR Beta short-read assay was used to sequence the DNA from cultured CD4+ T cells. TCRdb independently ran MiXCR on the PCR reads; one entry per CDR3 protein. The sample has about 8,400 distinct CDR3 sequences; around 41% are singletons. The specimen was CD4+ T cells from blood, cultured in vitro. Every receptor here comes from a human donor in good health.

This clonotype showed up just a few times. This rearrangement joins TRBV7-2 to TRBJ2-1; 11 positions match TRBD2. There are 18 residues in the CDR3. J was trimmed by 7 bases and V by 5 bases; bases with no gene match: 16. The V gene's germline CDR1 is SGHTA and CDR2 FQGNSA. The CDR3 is CASSPRGDRLAGRNEQFF. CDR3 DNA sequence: TGTGCCAGCAGCCCTCGAGGTGATAGACTAGCGGGAAGGAATGAGCAGTTCTTC.

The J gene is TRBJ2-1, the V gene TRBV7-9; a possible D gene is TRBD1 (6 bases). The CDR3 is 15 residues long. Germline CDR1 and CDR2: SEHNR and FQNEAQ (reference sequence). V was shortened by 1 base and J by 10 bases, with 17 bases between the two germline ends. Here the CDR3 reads CASSLGGQVQAEQFF. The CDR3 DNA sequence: TGTGCCAGCAGCTTAGGGGGACAAGTCCAAGCGGAGCAGTTCTTC.

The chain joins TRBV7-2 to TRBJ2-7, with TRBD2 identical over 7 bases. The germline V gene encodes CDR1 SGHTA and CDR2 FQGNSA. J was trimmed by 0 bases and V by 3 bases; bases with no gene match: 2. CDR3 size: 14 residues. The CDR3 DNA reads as TGTGCCAGCAGCTTCGGACTAGTCTCCTACGAGCAGTACTTC. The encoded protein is CASSFGLVSYEQYF. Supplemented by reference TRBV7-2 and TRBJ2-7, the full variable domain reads GAGVSQSPSNKVTEKGKDVELRCDPISGHTALYWYRQSLGQGLEFLIYFQGNSAPDKSGLPSDRFSAERTGGSVSTLTIQRTQQEDSAVYLCASSFGLVSYEQYFGPGTRLTVT.

CDR3 bases: TGTGCCGTGGGAGGCGGAGCTGGCTACACCTTC. Protein product: CAVGGGAGYTF. V is TRBV10-3 and J is TRBJ1-2, with unresolved D. Germline V gene sequence: CDR1 ENHRY, CDR2 SYGVKD. The CDR3 is 11 amino acids. V was pared by 11 bases and J by 7 bases, with 14 bases between.

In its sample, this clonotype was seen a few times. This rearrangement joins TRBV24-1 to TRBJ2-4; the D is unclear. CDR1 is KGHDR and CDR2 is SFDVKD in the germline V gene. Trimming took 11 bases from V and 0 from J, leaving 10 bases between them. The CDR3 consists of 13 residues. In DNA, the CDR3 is TGTGCCATCAACCCCATAGCCAAAAACATTCAGTACTTC. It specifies CAINPIAKNIQYF.

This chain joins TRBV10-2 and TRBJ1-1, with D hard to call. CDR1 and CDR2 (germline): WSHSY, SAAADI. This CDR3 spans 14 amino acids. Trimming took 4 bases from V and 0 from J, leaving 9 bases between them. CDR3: CASSVSSMNTEAFF. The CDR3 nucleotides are TGCGCCAGCAGTGTATCGTCCATGAACACTGAAGCTTTCTTT.

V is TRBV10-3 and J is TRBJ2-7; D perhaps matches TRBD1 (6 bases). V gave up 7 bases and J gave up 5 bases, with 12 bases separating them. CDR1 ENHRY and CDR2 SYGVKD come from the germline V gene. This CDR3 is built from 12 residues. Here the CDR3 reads CAIKGTRDEQYF. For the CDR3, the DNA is TGTGCCATCAAGGGGACACGTGACGAGCAGTACTTC.

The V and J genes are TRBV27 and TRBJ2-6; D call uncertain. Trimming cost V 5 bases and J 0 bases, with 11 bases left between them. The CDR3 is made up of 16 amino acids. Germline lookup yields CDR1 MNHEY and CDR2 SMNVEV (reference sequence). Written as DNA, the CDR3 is TGTGCCAGCAGTGCGGCGTGGAGCTCTGGGGCCAACGTCCTGACTTTC. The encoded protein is CASSAAWSSGANVLTF. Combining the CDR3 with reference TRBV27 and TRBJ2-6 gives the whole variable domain EAQVTQNPRYLITVTGKKLTVTCSQNMNHEYMSWYRQDPGLGLRQIYYSMNVEVTDKGDVPEGYKVSRKEKRNFPLILESPSPNQTSLYFCASSAAWSSGANVLTFGAGSRLTVL.

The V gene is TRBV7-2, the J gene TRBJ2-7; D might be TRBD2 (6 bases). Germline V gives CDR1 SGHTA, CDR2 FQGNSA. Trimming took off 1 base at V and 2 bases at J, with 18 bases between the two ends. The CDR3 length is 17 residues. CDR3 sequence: CASSLGGWGVTPYEQYF. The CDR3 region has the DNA TGTGCCAGCAGCTTAGGGGGTTGGGGGGTCACGCCCTACGAGCAGTACTTC.

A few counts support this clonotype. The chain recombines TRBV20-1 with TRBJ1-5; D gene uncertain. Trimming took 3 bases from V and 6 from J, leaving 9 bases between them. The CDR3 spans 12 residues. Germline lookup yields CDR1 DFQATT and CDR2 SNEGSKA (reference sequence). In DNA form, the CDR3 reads TGCAGTGCTAGGGTCCCAGGTCAGCCCCAGCATTTT. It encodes CSARVPGQPQHF.

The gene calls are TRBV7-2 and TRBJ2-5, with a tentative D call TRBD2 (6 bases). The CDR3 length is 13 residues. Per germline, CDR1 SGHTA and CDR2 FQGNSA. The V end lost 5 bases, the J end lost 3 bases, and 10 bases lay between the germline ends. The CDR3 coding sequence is TGTGCCAGCAGCCCGGACTATAAAGAGACCCAGTACTTC. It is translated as CASSPDYKETQYF.

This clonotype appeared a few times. The CDR3 region has the DNA TGTGCCAGCAGCTTAGCGCGGCTAGCGGTAGGGGAGCAGTTCTTC. The encoded protein is CASSLARLAVGEQFF. The chain joins TRBV7-8 to TRBJ2-1, with TRBD2 identical over 7 bases. J was trimmed by 10 bases and V by 0 bases; bases with no gene match: 9. Germline values: CDR1 SGHVS, CDR2 FQNEAQ. The CDR3 is 15 residues long.

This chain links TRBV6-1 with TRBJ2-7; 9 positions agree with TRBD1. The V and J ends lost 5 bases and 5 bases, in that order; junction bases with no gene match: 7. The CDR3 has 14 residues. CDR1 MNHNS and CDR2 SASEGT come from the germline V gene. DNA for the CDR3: TGTGCCAGCAGTAGCCGGGACAGGGTGGACGAGCAGTACTTC. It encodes CASSSRDRVDEQYF.

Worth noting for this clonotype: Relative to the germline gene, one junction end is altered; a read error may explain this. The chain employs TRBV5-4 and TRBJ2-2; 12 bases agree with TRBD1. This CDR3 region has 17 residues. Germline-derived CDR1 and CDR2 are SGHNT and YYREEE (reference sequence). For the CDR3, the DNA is TGTGCCACCAGCCCCGGGACAGGGGGCCCGAGAACCGGGGAGCTGTTTTTT. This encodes CATSPGTGGPRTGELFF. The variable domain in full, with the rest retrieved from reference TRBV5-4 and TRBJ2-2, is ETGVTQSPTHLIKTRGQQVTLRCSSQSGHNTVSWYQQALGQGPQFIFQYYREEENGRGNFPPRFSGLQFPNYSSELNVNALELDDSALYLCATSPGTGGPRTGELFFGEGSRLTVL.

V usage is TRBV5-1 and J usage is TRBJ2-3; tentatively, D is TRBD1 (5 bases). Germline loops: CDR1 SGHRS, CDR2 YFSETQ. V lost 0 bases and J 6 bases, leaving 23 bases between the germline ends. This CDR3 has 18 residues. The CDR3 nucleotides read TGCGCCAGCAGCTTGGCCCGAGGAACAGGACCCTGGCGGGATACGCAGTATTTT. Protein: CASSLARGTGPWRDTQYF.

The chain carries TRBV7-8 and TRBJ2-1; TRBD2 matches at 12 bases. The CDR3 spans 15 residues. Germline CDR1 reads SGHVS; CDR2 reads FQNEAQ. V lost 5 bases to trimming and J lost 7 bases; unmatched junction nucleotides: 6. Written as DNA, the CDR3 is TGTGCCAGCAGCAGACCGGGACTAGCGGGTAATGAGCAGTTCTTC. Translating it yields CASSRPGLAGNEQFF.

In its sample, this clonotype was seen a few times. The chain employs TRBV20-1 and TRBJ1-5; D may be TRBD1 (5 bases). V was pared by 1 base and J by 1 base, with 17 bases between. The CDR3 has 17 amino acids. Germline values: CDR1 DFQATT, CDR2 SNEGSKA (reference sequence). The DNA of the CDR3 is TGCAGTGCTAGAGTCCAGGGCAAAGGGCGCAGCAATCAGCCCCAGCATTTT. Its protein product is CSARVQGKGRSNQPQHF.

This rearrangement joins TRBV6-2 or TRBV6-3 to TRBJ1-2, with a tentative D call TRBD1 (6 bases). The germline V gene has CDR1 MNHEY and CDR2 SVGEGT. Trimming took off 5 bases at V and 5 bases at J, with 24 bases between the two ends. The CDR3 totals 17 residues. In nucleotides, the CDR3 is TGTGCCAGCAGTCTAACGGGGGCCGGCGTACAAGCGTATGGCTACACCTTC. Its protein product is CASSLTGAGVQAYGYTF.

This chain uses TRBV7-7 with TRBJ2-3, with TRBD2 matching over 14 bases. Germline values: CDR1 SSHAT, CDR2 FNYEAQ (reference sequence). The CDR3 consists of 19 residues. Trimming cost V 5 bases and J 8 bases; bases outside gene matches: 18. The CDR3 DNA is TGTGCCAGCAGCCCTGGGCGGACTAGCGGGAGGAGGACCCGAGGTACGCAGTATTTT. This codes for CASSPGRTSGRRTRGTQYF.

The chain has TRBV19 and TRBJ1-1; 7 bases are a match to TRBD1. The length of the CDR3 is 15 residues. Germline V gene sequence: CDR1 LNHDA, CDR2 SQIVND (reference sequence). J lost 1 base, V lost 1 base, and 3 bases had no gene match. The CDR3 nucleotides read TGTGCCAGTAGTATAGGGGGACAGCCGAACACTGAAGCTTTCTTT. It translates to CASSIGGQPNTEAFF.

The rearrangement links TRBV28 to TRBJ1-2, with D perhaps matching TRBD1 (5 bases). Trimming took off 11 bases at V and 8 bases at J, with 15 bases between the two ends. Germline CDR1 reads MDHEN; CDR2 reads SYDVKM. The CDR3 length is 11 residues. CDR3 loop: CAALGLRGYTF. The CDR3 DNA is TGTGCCGCCCTGGGACTGCGGGGCTACACCTTC.

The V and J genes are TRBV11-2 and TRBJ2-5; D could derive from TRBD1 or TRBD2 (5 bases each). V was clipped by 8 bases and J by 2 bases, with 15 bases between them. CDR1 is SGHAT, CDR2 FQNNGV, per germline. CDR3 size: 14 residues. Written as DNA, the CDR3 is TGTGCCAGCGGACACTTCGGGGTTCAAGAGACCCAGTACTTC. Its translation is CASGHFGVQETQYF. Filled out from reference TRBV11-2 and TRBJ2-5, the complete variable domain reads EAGVAQSPRYKIIEKRQSVAFWCNPISGHATLYWYQQILGQGPKLLIQFQNNGVVDDSQLPKDRFSAERLKGVDSTLKIQPAKLEDSAVYLCASGHFGVQETQYFGPGTRLLVL.

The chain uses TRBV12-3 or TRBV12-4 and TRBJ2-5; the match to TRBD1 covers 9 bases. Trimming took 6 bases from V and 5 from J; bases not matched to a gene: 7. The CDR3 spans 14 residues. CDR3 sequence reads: CASSFDRGGETQYF. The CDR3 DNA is TGTGCCAGCAGCTTCGACAGGGGGGGGGAGACCCAGTACTTC.

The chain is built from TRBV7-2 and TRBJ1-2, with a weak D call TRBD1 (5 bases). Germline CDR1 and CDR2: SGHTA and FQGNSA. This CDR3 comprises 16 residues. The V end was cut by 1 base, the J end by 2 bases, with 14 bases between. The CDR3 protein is CASSLDPGQANYGYTF. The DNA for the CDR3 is TGTGCCAGCAGCTTAGACCCTGGACAAGCCAACTATGGCTACACCTTC.

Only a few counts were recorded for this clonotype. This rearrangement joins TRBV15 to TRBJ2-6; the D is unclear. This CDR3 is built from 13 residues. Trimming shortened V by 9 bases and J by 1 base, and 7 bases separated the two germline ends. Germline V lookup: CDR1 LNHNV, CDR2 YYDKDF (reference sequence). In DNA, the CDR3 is TGTGCCACGCGAAGATCTGGGGCCAACGTCCTGACTTTC. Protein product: CATRRSGANVLTF. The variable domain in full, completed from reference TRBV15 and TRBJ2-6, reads DAMVIQNPRYQVTQFGKPVTLSCSQTLNHNVMYWYQQKSSQAPKLLFHYYDKDFNNEADTPDNFQSRRPNTSFCFLDIRSPGLGDTAMYLCATRRSGANVLTFGAGSRLTVL.

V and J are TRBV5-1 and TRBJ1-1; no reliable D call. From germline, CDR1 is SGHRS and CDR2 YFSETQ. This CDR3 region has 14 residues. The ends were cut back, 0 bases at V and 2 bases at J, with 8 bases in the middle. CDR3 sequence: CASSLASVNTEAFF. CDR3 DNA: TGCGCCAGCAGCTTGGCCTCTGTAAACACTGAAGCTTTCTTT.